One sample yielded the 15 T cell receptor beta chains listed below, sequenced in a study of T-cell memory formation after mild COVID-19 (dated by TCRdb to 2020 to 2023). Library method: 5' RACE. TCRdb lists the instrument as Illumina NovaSeq 6000. The public reads were quality trimmed at Q25 with fastp and then assembled into clones with MiXCR by TCRdb, keeping productive beta chains. Rows merge per CDR3 protein into single entries with the most common DNA and genes. The sample profile shows about 430,000 distinct CDR3 sequences; approximately 25% of them were found once. The top ten constitute 7% to 9.5% of the sample. What was sequenced was PBMCs or a T cell subset sorted from them (not recorded which). The receptors derive from an adult woman who had mild COVID-19 (a few samples of this study predate the infection). The sample titles of this study are shuffled in the database, so cell type and time point are left out; the donor was told from shared clones.

This clonotype was counted between two and nine times. One end of the junction fails to match germline, which may point to a read error. The chain combines TRBV15 with TRBJ2-2; TRBD1 aligns across 7 bases. There are 14 residues in the CDR3. In germline, CDR1 is LNHNV, CDR2 YYDKDF (reference sequence). CDR3 DNA: TGTGCAACCACGGGGACAGCGAACACCGGGGAGCTGTTTTTT. Its protein product is CATTGTANTGELFF.

This clonotype was detected only a few times. The J gene is TRBJ2-5, the V gene TRBV27; 7 bases map to TRBD2. After removal of 5 bases from V and 1 base from J, the junction contained 10 bases not matched to a gene. The CDR3 length is 16 residues. Germline V gene sequence: CDR1 MNHEY, CDR2 SMNVEV (reference sequence). The CDR3 DNA reads as TGTGCCAGCAGTCCTTGGGTAGCGGGCCTCCAAGAGACCCAGTACTTC. Amino acids: CASSPWVAGLQETQYF.

This clonotype was found a few times. The V call is TRBV3-1, the J call TRBJ2-3; 7 positions agree with TRBD1. Trimming removed 4 bases from V and 5 bases from J; junction bases left unmatched: 6. The V gene's germline CDR1 is LGHDT and CDR2 YNNKEL (reference sequence). The CDR3 runs 14 residues. The CDR3 region is CASSLTGTRDTQYF. CDR3 DNA: TGTGCCAGCAGCCTGACAGGGACGAGAGATACGCAGTATTTT.

The rearrangement joins TRBV4-3 to TRBJ2-3; D is ambiguous. Trimming left V 0 bases short and J 3 bases short, with 10 bases between. This CDR3 contains 15 residues. From germline, CDR1 is LGHNA and CDR2 YSLEER. The DNA of the CDR3 is TGCGCCAGCAGCCAAGAACATTTGGAGACAGATACGCAGTATTTT. Translated: CASSQEHLETDTQYF.

The chain employs TRBV6-2 or TRBV6-3 and TRBJ2-1; D possibly corresponds to TRBD1 (7 bases). CDR1 is MNHEY, CDR2 SVGEGT, per germline. The CDR3 covers 16 residues. The V end lost 8 bases, the J end lost 4 bases, and 21 bases lay between the germline ends. The CDR3 here is CASLGIGGTAYNEQFF. In DNA form, the CDR3 reads TGTGCCAGCCTCGGAATAGGGGGGACAGCGTACAATGAGCAGTTCTTC.

This clonotype was seen more than once but under ten times. The genes are TRBV7-2 and TRBJ1-5; D is ambiguous. Trimming cost V 1 base and J 7 bases, with 14 bases left between them. The CDR3 extends over 15 amino acids. The germline gives CDR1 SGHTA, CDR2 FQGNSA. CDR3 sequence reads: CASSLGGWLRQPQHF. The CDR3 DNA sequence: TGTGCCAGCAGCTTAGGAGGTTGGCTAAGACAGCCCCAGCATTTT.

This rearrangement joins TRBV29-1 to TRBJ1-5; D gene ambiguous. V dropped 7 bases and J dropped 7 bases, with 26 bases sitting between them. Per the germline V gene, CDR1 is SQVTM and CDR2 is ANQGSEA. The CDR3 is 16 amino acids. The CDR3 is CSAANVSGSRRQPQHF. The DNA for the CDR3 is TGCAGCGCCGCCAATGTCTCCGGGAGCCGAAGACAGCCCCAGCATTTT.

The table lists this clonotype with many counts. J is TRBJ2-7 and V is TRBV5-1, with 8 bases identical to TRBD1. V gave up 4 bases and J gave up 4 bases; unmatched junction bases: 7. The CDR3 consists of 14 residues. Germline CDR1 is SGHRS and CDR2 is YFSETQ. This CDR3 is CASSLDGQGYEQYF. DNA of the CDR3: TGCGCCAGCAGCCTGGACGGACAGGGATACGAGCAGTACTTC. The full variable domain, rest sourced from reference TRBV5-1 and TRBJ2-7, is KAGVTQTPRYLIKTRGQQVTLSCSPISGHRSVSWYQQTPGQGLQFLFEYFSETQRNKGNFPGRFSGRQFSNSRSEMNVSTLELGDSALYLCASSLDGQGYEQYFGPGTRLTVT.

This clonotype was recorded a few times. The chain uses TRBV15 and TRBJ1-6, with 8 bases aligning to TRBD1. Germline CDR1 is LNHNV and CDR2 is YYDKDF (reference sequence). V gave up 0 bases and J gave up 5 bases; unmatched junction bases: 9. The CDR3 totals 18 residues. CDR3 amino acids: CATSRDHFQGADNSPLHF. In nucleotides, the CDR3 is TGTGCCACCAGCAGAGATCATTTCCAGGGGGCGGATAATTCACCCCTCCACTTT.

The table lists this clonotype with many counts. This sequence joins TRBV6-2 or TRBV6-3 and TRBJ2-7; tentatively, D is TRBD1 (5 bases). V was cut by 6 bases and J by 2 bases, with 17 bases left in between. CDR3 size: 15 residues. Germline CDR1 and CDR2: MNHEY and SVGEGT. The CDR3 reads CASSSQRTPTYEQYF. The CDR3 DNA reads TGTGCCAGCAGCTCACAACGGACACCGACCTACGAGCAGTACTTC.

The CDR3 region has the DNA TGTGCCAGCCGTCAGGGGGGTTTCAGGGAGCAGTTCTTC. Translated, it gives CASRQGGFREQFF. The chain is built from TRBV28 and TRBJ2-1; D perhaps matches TRBD1 (7 bases). The CDR3 length is 13 residues. Germline V lookup: CDR1 MDHEN, CDR2 SYDVKM. V was trimmed by 8 bases and J by 10 bases, leaving 18 bases between them.

This chain links TRBV15 with TRBJ2-5, with 10 bases matching TRBD2. CDR3 size: 19 residues. The trim removed 2 bases at V and 5 bases at J, leaving 17 bases unmatched. The V gene's germline CDR1 is LNHNV and CDR2 YYDKDF (reference sequence). The chain's CDR3 is CATSRQGPGLAEYRETQYF. The CDR3 DNA reads TGTGCCACCAGCAGACAAGGACCTGGACTAGCGGAGTACCGGGAGACCCAGTACTTC.

The table lists this clonotype with a few counts. V gene TRBV4-1 combines with J gene TRBJ2-3; TRBD2 matches at 12 bases. J was trimmed by 1 base and V by 1 base; bases with no gene match: 12. Germline lookup yields CDR1 MGHRA and CDR2 YSYEKL. CDR3 size: 20 residues. The DNA for the CDR3 is TGCGCCAGCAGCCAAGCAAGCGGCGGACTAGCGGGAATGGGCACAGATACGCAGTATTTT. Translating it yields CASSQASGGLAGMGTDTQYF.

This rearrangement joins TRBV20-1 to TRBJ1-1; possibly TRBD1 for D (5 bases). This CDR3 comprises 14 residues. The germline V gene has CDR1 DFQATT and CDR2 SNEGSKA (reference sequence). Trimming removed 6 bases at V and 7 bases at J, with 21 bases between. The CDR3 spells CSAGPGGQYGEAFF. CDR3 DNA: TGCAGTGCGGGCCCCGGGGGTCAATATGGTGAAGCTTTCTTT.

In its sample, this clonotype was seen a few times. The chain couples TRBV10-3 to TRBJ2-2; 7 positions match TRBD1. Germline-derived CDR1 and CDR2 are ENHRY and SYGVKD. This CDR3 comprises 14 residues. Trimming cost V 10 bases and J 6 bases; bases outside gene matches: 11. The CDR3 here is CATSRGTVSGELFF. The DNA of the CDR3 is TGTGCCACGTCACGAGGGACAGTCTCCGGGGAGCTGTTTTTT.